What follows are 20 T cell receptor beta chains derived from one specimen sequenced in a study of T cell repertoires in cytomegalovirus infection. TCRdb ran MiXCR on the reads and lists one entry per CDR3 protein. The table shows some 500,000 distinct CDR3 sequences, with approximately 40% occurring only once. These receptors' antigens are unknown. Source: cultured PBMCs, taken from culture after CMV antigen stimulation. Every receptor here comes from a human donor in good health (CMV status not recorded). Some clones in this sample may be carry-over from other donors' samples.

The rearrangement uses TRBV6-1 and TRBJ1-3; tentatively, D is TRBD1 (5 bases). V was shortened by 7 bases and J by 0 bases, with 13 bases between the two germline ends. CDR1 is MNHNS, CDR2 SASEGT, per germline. The CDR3 has 15 amino acids. This CDR3 reads CASKTGPGSGNTIYF. DNA for the CDR3: TGTGCCAGCAAAACGGGACCCGGCTCTGGAAACACCATATATTTT.

In its sample, this clonotype was seen a few times. The J gene is TRBJ2-5, the V gene TRBV7-6, with TRBD2 identical over 8 bases. Germline V gives CDR1 SGHVS, CDR2 FNYEAQ. The CDR3 length is 15 residues. V lost 6 bases and J lost 5; bases outside the gene matches: 11. Here the CDR3 reads CASRGTRSPRETQYF. For the CDR3, the DNA is TGTGCCAGCAGGGGGACTAGGAGCCCCAGGGAGACCCAGTACTTC. Full variable domain (rest looked up from reference TRBV7-6 and TRBJ2-5): GAGVSQSPRYKVTKRGQDVALRCDPISGHVSLYWYRQALGQGPEFLTYFNYEAQQDKSGLPNDRFSAERPEGSISTLTIQRTEQRDSAMYRCASRGTRSPRETQYFGPGTRLLVL.

In this sample, this clonotype turned up a few times. The V call is TRBV7-2, the J call TRBJ2-5; D gene ambiguous. This CDR3 contains 11 residues. From germline, CDR1 is SGHTA and CDR2 FQGNSA. V was clipped by 6 bases and J by 5 bases, with 7 bases between them. CDR3 sequence reads: CASRDAETQYF. CDR3 nucleotides: TGTGCCAGCAGGGATGCGGAGACCCAGTACTTC.

This clonotype was found a few times. The chain couples TRBV12-3 or TRBV12-4 to TRBJ2-4; 10 bases fit TRBD2. The CDR3 consists of 11 residues. The V segment lost 6 bases and the J segment 12 bases; nucleotides outside the gene matches: 2. CDR3 sequence (DNA): TGTGCCAGCAGCTCTAGCGGGAGTCAGTACTTC. Translating it yields CASSSSGSQYF.

The chain combines TRBV10-3 with TRBJ1-2, with D possibly matching TRBD1 (6 bases). The CDR3 sequence is 14 residues long. The V gene's germline CDR1 is ENHRY and CDR2 SYGVKD. The V end lost 4 bases, the J end lost 8 bases, and 17 bases lay between the germline ends. The CDR3: CAISGPGEMRGYTF. CDR3 sequence (DNA): TGTGCCATCAGTGGCCCAGGGGAGATGAGGGGCTACACCTTC.

J is TRBJ2-1 and V is TRBV27; 10 positions match TRBD1. From germline, CDR1 is MNHEY and CDR2 SMNVEV (reference sequence). V shed 7 bases and J 7 bases; nucleotides not matched to a gene: 4. The CDR3 covers 13 residues. The DNA for the CDR3 is TGTGCCAGCAACAGACAGGGGGCGAATGAGCAGTTCTTC. Translated: CASNRQGANEQFF.

This clonotype was observed a few times. V usage is TRBV5-1 and J usage is TRBJ2-1, with TRBD1 identical over 8 bases. The V gene's germline CDR1 is SGHRS and CDR2 YFSETQ. V lost 3 bases to trimming and J lost 6 bases; unmatched junction nucleotides: 5. This CDR3 is 14 amino acids long. The chain's CDR3 is CASSWTGSINEQFF. The DNA for the CDR3 is TGCGCCAGCAGCTGGACAGGGTCAATCAATGAGCAGTTCTTC.

The chain links TRBV20-1 to TRBJ2-1; possibly TRBD1 for D (6 bases). The germline V gene encodes CDR1 DFQATT and CDR2 SNEGSKA (reference sequence). The CDR3 spans 14 residues. Trimming cost V 7 bases and J 3 bases, with 16 bases left between them. The CDR3 region is CSGLDRDNYNEQFF. CDR3 nucleotides: TGCAGTGGCCTCGACCGGGACAACTACAATGAGCAGTTCTTC.

The gene calls are TRBV24-1 and TRBJ2-3; D possibly uses TRBD1 or TRBD2 (5 bases each). Germline V gene lookup returns CDR1 KGHDR and CDR2 SFDVKD. The V end was cut by 3 bases, the J end by 4 bases, with 16 bases between. This CDR3 is built from 16 residues. CDR3 DNA: TGTGCCACCAGTGATCCGGGACGGATCTTAGCAGATACGCAGTATTTT. The encoded protein is CATSDPGRILADTQYF.

The gene calls are TRBV7-2 and TRBJ1-1; D is possibly TRBD1 (5 bases). Germline CDR1 is SGHTA and CDR2 is FQGNSA. Trimming removed 4 bases at V and 4 bases at J, with 10 bases between. This CDR3 has 13 amino acids. CDR3 coding DNA: TGTGCCAGCAGCTCGACAGTGACCACTGAAGCTTTCTTT. This gives the protein CASSSTVTTEAFF.

The count of this clonotype is one. J is TRBJ2-5 and V is TRBV19; D is tentatively TRBD1 or TRBD2 (5 bases each). Germline V gives CDR1 LNHDA, CDR2 SQIVND (reference sequence). This CDR3 contains 15 residues. V lost 4 bases to trimming and J lost 4 bases, with 16 bases between them. CDR3 nucleotide sequence: TGTGCCAGTAGTAGGGGCCTTGGGGGACCAGAGACCCAGTACTTC. Its translation is CASSRGLGGPETQYF.

This clonotype has a single count. The chain combines TRBV6-6 with TRBJ1-6; the D gene is possibly TRBD1 (5 bases). Germline CDR1 reads MNHNY; CDR2 reads SVGAGI (reference sequence). V lost 8 bases and J lost 10, with 9 bases in between. The CDR3 loop spans 11 amino acids. This chain's CDR3 is CASPRGSPLHF. The CDR3, as DNA: TGTGCCAGCCCCCGGGGGTCACCCCTCCACTTT.

This chain links TRBV5-6 with TRBJ2-2, with no clear D. CDR1 and CDR2 from the germline V gene are SGHDT and YYEEEE. The CDR3 has 14 residues. V lost 0 bases, J lost 7 bases, and 10 bases lay in between. As DNA, the CDR3 is TGTGCCAGCAGCTTGGAAGGTCCGGTCGGGGAGCTGTTTTTT. As protein: CASSLEGPVGELFF.

The rearrangement links TRBV6-2 or TRBV6-3 to TRBJ2-3; 10 nucleotides line up with TRBD1. Germline V lookup: CDR1 MNHEY, CDR2 SVGEGT. V shed 7 bases, J shed 7 bases, and the junction held 14 bases outside the gene matches. This CDR3 spans 16 amino acids. In DNA, the CDR3 is TGTGCCAGCAAAATACCTGGGACAGGGGTTAAAAATACGCAGTATTTT. It encodes CASKIPGTGVKNTQYF.

There are a few counts of this clonotype. The gene calls are TRBV19 and TRBJ1-6; D not certain. Germline V CDR1 and CDR2: LNHDA, SQIVND (reference sequence). The germline V and J ends were trimmed by 3 bases and 8 bases, with 11 bases remaining between them. The CDR3 runs to 14 residues. CDR3 DNA sequence: TGTGCCAGTAGTATTGGCCCCGCGGATTCACCCCTCCACTTT. Its translation is CASSIGPADSPLHF.

This clonotype was detected a few times. The V and J genes are TRBV7-2 and TRBJ2-3; D gene ambiguous. Germline-derived CDR1 and CDR2 are SGHTA and FQGNSA. Trimming took 5 bases from V and 2 from J, leaving 11 bases between them. CDR3 length equals 14 residues. For the CDR3, the DNA is TGTGCCAGCAGCGAATCGTGGTCCACAGATACGCAGTATTTT. It specifies CASSESWSTDTQYF.

This clonotype was picked up a small number of times. This chain joins TRBV5-5 and TRBJ2-7; D perhaps matches TRBD2 (5 bases). The length of the CDR3 is 14 residues. Germline V gene data show CDR1 as SGHKS and CDR2 as YYEKEE (reference sequence). Trimming removed 1 base at V and 4 bases at J, with 12 bases between. The CDR3 here is CASSLRGSLYEQYF. CDR3 coding DNA: TGTGCCAGCAGCTTGCGAGGGAGCTTGTACGAGCAGTACTTC. Full variable domain (missing parts from reference TRBV5-5 and TRBJ2-7): DAGVTQSPTHLIKTRGQQVTLRCSPISGHKSVSWYQQVLGQGPQFIFQYYEKEERGRGNFPDRFSARQFPNYSSELNVNALLLGDSALYLCASSLRGSLYEQYFGPGTRLTVT.

The V call is TRBV2, the J call TRBJ1-3, with TRBD1 identical over 8 bases. Per the germline V gene, CDR1 is SNHLY and CDR2 is FYNNEI. The CDR3 is made up of 16 amino acids. V lost 3 bases and J lost 8; bases outside the gene matches: 12. CDR3 bases: TGTGCCAGCAGTGAGACAGGGGATCCGGTGGTGGACACCATATATTTT. Translating gives CASSETGDPVVDTIYF.

The chain uses TRBV6-8 and TRBJ2-7, with 8 positions matching TRBD2. Germline lookup yields CDR1 MNHGY and CDR2 SAAAGT. With V trimmed by 4 bases and J by 5 bases, 10 bases remained unmatched. The length of the CDR3 is 15 residues. The CDR3 spells CASSSPSRGGNEQYF. The CDR3 DNA follows: TGTGCCAGCAGTTCACCCAGCCGGGGGGGTAACGAGCAGTACTTC.

V and J are TRBV27 and TRBJ2-3; the D is unclear. In germline, CDR1 is MNHEY, CDR2 SMNVEV (reference sequence). Trimming pared 2 bases from V and 4 bases from J, leaving 7 bases between. The CDR3 contains 13 residues. The CDR3 sequence: CASSLVRADTQYF. Written as DNA, the CDR3 is TGTGCCAGCAGTTTAGTGCGTGCAGATACGCAGTATTTT.